This entry features one T cell receptor beta chain sequence. Its target is unknown. Sequence at one end of the junction differs from germline and may be a read error. This sample was taken from a study of tumor-infiltrating lymphocytes in primary liver carcinoma. TCR beta cDNA came from around 0.5 ug total RNA, primed with a constant-region primer. Nested multiplex PCR, run for three rounds with slightly modified ARM-PCR, yielded TCR beta libraries. The opening two PCR rounds, ten to eleven cycles each, paired TRBV1-TRBV30 forward primers with a C-beta reverse primer. From the multiplex PCR reads, TCRdb called clonotypes with MiXCR, one entry per CDR3 protein. Among approximately 330,000 distinct CDR3 sequences listed, almost 65% were seen once. Germline DNA was extracted too, while blood RNA derived from unsorted whole blood. Whole-study findings and limits: Tumors had a top-250-clone fraction that was significantly higher than blood (p = 0.039).

This CDR3 is built from 14 residues. Per the germline V gene, CDR1 is MDHEN and CDR2 is SYDVKM. The chain uses TRBV28 and TRBJ2-7, with unresolved D. This clonotype was sampled from a man aged 40-49 years with primary liver carcinoma and hepatitis B virus infection. Sequenced: peripheral blood. DNA for the CDR3: TGTGCCTGCAGAGGAGCTGGCCGTGCCTACGAGCAGTACTTC. Translated, it gives CACRGAGRAYEQYF.